This is a list of T cell receptor beta chains from one sample in a study of shared clonotypes between healthy human individuals. Assay: immunoSEQ multiplex PCR; the TCRdb copy retains only in-frame clones and omits some. The sample contains fewer than 600,000 clones, about 76% of which appear only once. The sequenced sample consisted of PBMCs. These receptors all stem from a middle-aged woman in good health. Some clones in this sample may be carry-over from other donors' samples. Both conserved end residues are part of each CDR3. A D gene is named only where the DNA matches it firmly. Clone size, where shown, is once, few, many, or a class for clones that have expanded.

>TRBD2|15|TRBJ2-7|.|TRBV18
TGTGCCAGCTCACCTCGGAGCGGGAACCAATACGAGCAGTACTTC
CASSPRSGNQYEQYF
>TRBD2|13|TRBJ2-7|.|TRBV6-5
TGTGCCAGCAAGGACCCGGGAGGGACCGAGCAGTACTTC
CASKDPGGTEQYF
>TRBD2|14|TRBJ2-5|.|TRBV2
TGTGCCAGCAGTGAACTAGCGGGGGTAGAGACCCAGTACTTC
CASSELAGVETQYF
>.|15|TRBJ2-7|many|TRBV7-2
TGTGCCAGCAGCTTAGTTCGGTTTAGCTCCTACGAGCAGTACTTC
CASSLVRFSSYEQYF
>.|15|TRBJ2-7|.|TRBV30
TGTGCCTGGAGTGTACTAAGTGGACCCTCCTACGAGCAGTACTTC
CAWSVLSGPSYEQYF
>TRBD2|16|TRBJ2-7|.|TRBV2
TGTGCCAGCGCGCCCCGGGGCGGGAGGGTCCCCTACGAGCAGTACTTC
CASAPRGGRVPYEQYF
>TRBD2|17|TRBJ2-1|.|TRBV9
TGTGCCAGCAGCTTTACTATCACTAGCGGGACCGAAAATGAGCAGTTCTTC
CASSFTITSGTENEQFF
>.|15|TRBJ2-7|.|TRBV5-1
TGCGCCAGCAGCTTGGGTGTTGCAGGGGCCTACGAGCAGTACTTC
CASSLGVAGAYEQYF
>.|15|TRBJ1-3|.|TRBV7-2
TGTGCCAGCACCACACAGGGAGCGTCTGGAAACACCATATATTTT
CASTTQGASGNTIYF
>.|14|TRBJ1-5|.|TRBV6-6
TGTGCCAGCAGCCTAGGGGGTGCGGGTCAGCCCCAGCATTTT
CASSLGGAGQPQHF
>TRBD2|15|TRBJ2-1|few|TRBV5-1
TGCGCCAGCAGTTTACTAGCGGGAGGGCCCAATGAGCAGTTCTTC
CASSLLAGGPNEQFF
>.|15|TRBJ2-2|many|TRBV4-3
TGCGCCAGCAGCCAAAGCCGGGGCCACACCGGGGAGCTGTTTTTT
CASSQSRGHTGELFF
>TRBD1|14|TRBJ2-7|.|TRBV23-1
TGCGCCAGACTCGACCGGGACAGGGGGAACGAGCAGTACTTC
CARLDRDRGNEQYF
>.|15|TRBJ2-3|.|TRBV7-9
TGTGCCAGCAGCTTAGGTGGACAGATTACAGATACGCAGTATTTT
CASSLGGQITDTQYF
>.|10|TRBJ2-5|few|TRBV7-9
TGTGCCAGCGGCCAAGAGACCCAGTACTTC
CASGQETQYF
>TRBD1|13|TRBJ1-2|.|TRBV29-1
TGCAGTGCTGGACAGGGCCTGAACTATGGCTACACCTTC
CSAGQGLNYGYTF
>.|15|TRBJ1-1|.|TRBV7-8
TGTGCCAGCAGCAGACCTCGGACATCAAGGACTGAAGCTTTCTTT
CASSRPRTSRTEAFF
>.|12|TRBJ2-1|.|TRBV5-4
TGTGCCGGAAGCCGCAGGGATAATGAGCAGTTCTTC
CAGSRRDNEQFF
>.|11|TRBJ2-7|.|TRBV28
TGTGCCACCGGACTGACGTACGAGCAGTACTTC
CATGLTYEQYF
>TRBD1|14|TRBJ2-1|.|TRBV27
TGTGCCAGCGCGGACCCGGGACAGACCAATGAGCAGTTCTTC
CASADPGQTNEQFF
>.|11|TRBJ2-7|.|TRBV28
TGTGCCAGCAGTTTGGGACGCGAGCAGTACTTC
CASSLGREQYF
>.|14|TRBJ2-3|few|TRBV7-2
TGTGCCAGCAGCTTAGCGGGAGTCACAGATACGCAGTATTTT
CASSLAGVTDTQYF
>TRBD1|14|TRBJ2-7|.|TRBV19
TGTGCCAGTATGGAGGACAGGAGCTCCTACGAGCAGTACTTC
CASMEDRSSYEQYF
>.|11|TRBJ1-1|once|TRBV10-3
TGTGCCATCAGTGAAGGGACTGAAGCTTTCTTT
CAISEGTEAFF
>.|15|TRBJ1-5|.|TRBV5-6
TGTGCCAGCAGCTTGTACAGGGATAGCAATCAGCCCCAGCATTTT
CASSLYRDSNQPQHF
>.|15|TRBJ2-2|.|TRBV14
TGTGCCAGCAGCCAAGCCTGGGGAAACACCGGGGAGCTGTTTTTT
CASSQAWGNTGELFF